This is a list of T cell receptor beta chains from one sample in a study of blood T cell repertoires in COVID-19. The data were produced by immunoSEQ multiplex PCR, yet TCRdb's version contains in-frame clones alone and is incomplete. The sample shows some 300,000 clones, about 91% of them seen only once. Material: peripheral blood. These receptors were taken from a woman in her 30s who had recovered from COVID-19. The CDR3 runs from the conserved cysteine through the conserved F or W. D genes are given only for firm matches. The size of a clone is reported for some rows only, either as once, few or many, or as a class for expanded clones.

CDR3: CASSLTLYEQYF
DNA: TGTGCCAGCAGCTTAACTCTCTACGAGCAGTACTTC
J: TRBJ2-7
D: -
size: -
V: TRBV5-6
length: 12

CDR3: CASSPWREASGANVLTF
DNA: TGTGCCAGCTCACCCTGGAGGGAGGCCTCTGGGGCCAACGTCCTGACTTTC
J: TRBJ2-6
D: -
size: -
V: TRBV18
length: 17

CDR3: CASSVSPSGNTIYF
DNA: TGTGCCAGCAGTGTCAGTCCCTCTGGAAACACCATATATTTT
J: TRBJ1-3
D: -
size: -
V: TRBV2
length: 14

CDR3: CASSPSGQPDEKLFF
DNA: TGTGCCAGCAGCCCCTCGGGACAGCCGGATGAAAAACTGTTTTTT
J: TRBJ1-4
D: TRBD1
size: once
V: TRBV5-8
length: 15

CDR3: CASSDPGQGLETQYF
DNA: TGTGCCAGCAGCGATCCGGGACAGGGGTTAGAGACCCAGTACTTC
J: TRBJ2-5
D: TRBD1
size: -
V: TRBV9
length: 15

CDR3: CASSYSHTGNGYEQYF
DNA: TGTGCCAGCAGTTACTCCCATACAGGGAACGGCTACGAGCAGTACTTC
J: TRBJ2-7
D: -
size: -
V: TRBV6-2/TRBV6-3
length: 16

CDR3: CASSFGADTQYF
DNA: TGTGCCAGCAGTTTCGGTGCAGATACGCAGTATTTT
J: TRBJ2-3
D: -
size: -
V: TRBV12-3/TRBV12-4
length: 12

CDR3: CASQQGAGNEQFF
DNA: TGTGCCAGCCAACAGGGGGCCGGCAATGAGCAGTTCTTC
J: TRBJ2-1
D: TRBD1
size: -
V: TRBV19
length: 13

CDR3: CASREQGAVATEAFF
DNA: TGTGCCAGCCGAGAACAGGGGGCGGTGGCCACTGAAGCTTTCTTT
J: TRBJ1-1
D: TRBD1
size: once
V: TRBV2
length: 15

CDR3: CAELCATNEKLFF
DNA: TGTGCCGAACTCTGTGCTACTAATGAAAAACTGTTTTTT
J: TRBJ1-4
D: -
size: -
V: TRBV3-1/TRBV3-2
length: 13

CDR3: CASSQAAGGADTQYF
DNA: TGTGCCAGCAGCCAAGCCGCAGGGGGCGCGGATACGCAGTATTTT
J: TRBJ2-3
D: TRBD1
size: -
V: TRBV3-1/TRBV3-2
length: 15

CDR3: CASSSYSGMTQHF
DNA: TGTGCCAGCAGTTCGTACTCCGGGATGACCCAGCATTTT
J: TRBJ1-5
D: -
size: -
V: TRBV27
length: 13

CDR3: CASNKIQGSGYTF
DNA: TGTGCCAGCAACAAGATCCAGGGTTCTGGCTACACCTTC
J: TRBJ1-2
D: -
size: -
V: TRBV6-1
length: 13

CDR3: CASSSRGAGDVTEAFF
DNA: TGTGCCAGTAGTAGTAGGGGAGCAGGGGACGTCACTGAAGCTTTCTTT
J: TRBJ1-1
D: -
size: -
V: TRBV19
length: 16

CDR3: CSVGQRAYEQYF
DNA: TGCAGCGTTGGACAGAGAGCCTACGAGCAGTACTTC
J: TRBJ2-7
D: -
size: -
V: TRBV29-1
length: 12

CDR3: CATSELAGNQETQYF
DNA: TGTGCCACCAGTGAGCTAGCGGGGAACCAAGAGACCCAGTACTTC
J: TRBJ2-5
D: TRBD2
size: once
V: TRBV24-1
length: 15

CDR3: CASSPRPGNDQPQHF
DNA: TGTGCCAGCAGCCCCCGGCCAGGGAATGATCAGCCCCAGCATTTT
J: TRBJ1-5
D: -
size: -
V: TRBV7-2
length: 15

CDR3: CASSLAGSSELFF
DNA: TGTGCCAGCAGCTTAGCTGGGAGCTCGGAGCTGTTTTTT
J: TRBJ2-2
D: -
size: -
V: TRBV7-8
length: 13

CDR3: CASSDPTEMNTEAFF
DNA: TGTGCCAGCAGTGACCCGACAGAGATGAACACTGAAGCTTTCTTT
J: TRBJ1-1
D: -
size: once
V: TRBV2
length: 15

CDR3: CASSSSLWGQIDGYTF
DNA: TGTGCCAGCAGCTCAAGCCTTTGGGGACAAATCGACGGCTACACCTTC
J: TRBJ1-2
D: -
size: -
V: TRBV7-9
length: 16

CDR3: CAISESAGRSYEQYF
DNA: TGTGCCATCAGTGAGTCGGCGGGGCGATCCTACGAGCAGTACTTC
J: TRBJ2-7
D: -
size: -
V: TRBV10-3
length: 15

CDR3: CASSQRWNTEAFF
DNA: TGTGCCAGCAGTCAGAGGTGGAACACTGAAGCTTTCTTT
J: TRBJ1-1
D: -
size: -
V: TRBV2
length: 13

CDR3: CATSGLAGGGSEQFF
DNA: TGTGCCACCAGCGGACTAGCCGGGGGGGGTAGTGAGCAGTTCTTC
J: TRBJ2-1
D: TRBD2
size: -
V: TRBV24-1
length: 15

CDR3: CASSSRDRLNTEAFF
DNA: TGTGCCAGCAGCTCGAGGGACAGGCTAAACACTGAAGCTTTCTTT
J: TRBJ1-1
D: TRBD1
size: -
V: TRBV5-4
length: 15

CDR3: CAWSVREKGTAAYEQYF
DNA: TGTGCCTGGAGTGTTCGGGAGAAAGGGACGGCAGCCTACGAGCAGTACTTC
J: TRBJ2-7
D: -
size: -
V: TRBV30
length: 17

CDR3: CASSLIGASGGAGEQFF
DNA: TGTGCCAGCAGCTTAATTGGGGCTAGCGGGGGGGCTGGTGAGCAGTTCTTC
J: TRBJ2-1
D: TRBD2
size: few
V: TRBV7-6
length: 17

CDR3: CASSPPQGCIEAFF
DNA: TGTGCCAGCAGTCCGCCTCAGGGGTGCATTGAAGCTTTCTTT
J: TRBJ1-1
D: -
size: once
V: TRBV21-1
length: 14

CDR3: CASSAQGGSATNEKLFF
DNA: TGTGCCAGCAGCGCCCAGGGGGGCAGCGCAACTAATGAAAAACTGTTTTTT
J: TRBJ1-4
D: TRBD1
size: -
V: TRBV7-9
length: 17

CDR3: CATSDPSGTSTDTQYF
DNA: TGTGCCACCAGTGATCCTTCCGGGACAAGCACAGATACGCAGTATTTT
J: TRBJ2-3
D: -
size: -
V: TRBV24-1
length: 16

CDR3: CATQQILAGGGNEQFF
DNA: TGTGCCACCCAACAAATACTAGCGGGGGGTGGGAATGAGCAGTTCTTC
J: TRBJ2-1
D: TRBD2
size: -
V: TRBV15
length: 16

CDR3: CASSPLGSYGYTF
DNA: TGTGCCAGCAGCCCCCTCGGGAGCTATGGCTACACCTTC
J: TRBJ1-2
D: -
size: -
V: TRBV14
length: 13